This T cell receptor (beta chain) was sequenced during a study of T-cell memory formation after mild COVID-19. Study findings and constraints: CD4+ contracting clones lay mainly in CM and EM, CD8+ ones in EMRA. Contracting clones from day 15 to 85 had balanced CD4/CD8; later expanders favoured CD4+. Nothing showed for sure that second-wave clones peaking on day 37 were SARS-CoV-2 specific.

This CDR3 has 14 residues. Trimming took 5 bases from V and 4 from J, leaving 14 bases between them. Germline loops: CDR1 SGHTA, CDR2 FQGNSA. The 5'RACE method, run with constant-segment primers, produced TCR alpha and TCR beta cDNA libraries (carrying sample barcodes and UMIs). MiXCR was run by TCRdb on the 5' RACE reads, yielding one entry per CDR3 protein. Of more than 400,000 distinct CDR3 sequences listed, over 15% are singletons. This clonotype appeared a few times. Antigen specificity is unknown. This chain joins TRBV7-2 and TRBJ2-5; D may match TRBD1 or TRBD2 (6 bases each). Material: PBMCs or a T cell subset sorted from them (not recorded which). The TCR comes from an adult woman who had mild COVID-19 (a few samples of this study predate the infection). Cell type and time point are not known. This CDR3 is CASSTGGGGETQYF. The CDR3 nucleotides read TGTGCCAGCAGCACCGGAGGGGGAGGAGAGACCCAGTACTTC.